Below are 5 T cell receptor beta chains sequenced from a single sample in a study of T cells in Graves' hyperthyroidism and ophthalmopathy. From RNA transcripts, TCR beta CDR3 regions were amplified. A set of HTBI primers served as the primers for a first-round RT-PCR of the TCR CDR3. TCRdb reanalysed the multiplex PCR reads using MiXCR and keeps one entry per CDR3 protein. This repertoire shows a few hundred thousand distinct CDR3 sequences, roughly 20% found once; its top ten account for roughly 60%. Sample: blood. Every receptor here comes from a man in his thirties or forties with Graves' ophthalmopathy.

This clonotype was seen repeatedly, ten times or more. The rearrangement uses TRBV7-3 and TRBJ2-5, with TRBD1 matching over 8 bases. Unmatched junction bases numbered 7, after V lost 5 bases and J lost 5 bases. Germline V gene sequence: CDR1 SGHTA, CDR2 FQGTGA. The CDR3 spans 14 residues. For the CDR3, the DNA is TGTGCCAGCAGCCCAGACAGGGGTTCGGAGACCCAGTACTTC. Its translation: CASSPDRGSETQYF.

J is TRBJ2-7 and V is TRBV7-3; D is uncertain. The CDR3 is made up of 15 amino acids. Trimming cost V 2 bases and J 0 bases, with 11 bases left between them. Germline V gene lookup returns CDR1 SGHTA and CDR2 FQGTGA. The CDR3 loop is CASSLSTGPSYEQYF. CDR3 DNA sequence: TGTGCCAGCAGCTTATCCACTGGCCCCTCCTACGAGCAGTACTTC.

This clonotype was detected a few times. For the CDR3, the DNA is TGCAGTGCTACCCGGCTAGCGGGAGAGGGGGGCCCAGATACGCAGTATTTT. Translated: CSATRLAGEGGPDTQYF. The chain uses TRBV20-1 and TRBJ2-3; TRBD2 agrees at 10 bases. J was trimmed by 4 bases and V by 4 bases; bases with no gene match: 14. CDR1 and CDR2 from the germline V gene are DFQATT and SNEGSKA (reference sequence). This CDR3 comprises 17 residues.

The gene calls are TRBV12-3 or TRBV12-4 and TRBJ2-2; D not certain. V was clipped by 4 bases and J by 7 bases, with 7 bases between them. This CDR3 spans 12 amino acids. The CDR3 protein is CASSSSVGELFF. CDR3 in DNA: TGTGCCAGCAGTTCGAGTGTCGGGGAGCTGTTTTTT.

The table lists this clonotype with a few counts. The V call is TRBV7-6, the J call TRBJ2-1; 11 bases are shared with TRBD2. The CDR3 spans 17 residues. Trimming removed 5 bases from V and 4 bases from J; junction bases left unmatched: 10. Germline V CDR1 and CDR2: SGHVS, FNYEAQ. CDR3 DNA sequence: TGTGCCAGCAGCCTGCCCGGTGGGACTAGCGGTTACAATGAGCAGTTCTTC. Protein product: CASSLPGGTSGYNEQFF.